The 25 T cell receptor beta chains given below trace back to one sample, sequenced in a study of blood T cell repertoires in COVID-19. Assay used: immunoSEQ multiplex PCR; TCRdb lists only in-frame clones, some missing. The sample lists roughly 260,000 clones; around 90% were seen once. Material for sequencing was peripheral blood. The receptors stem from a woman in her 40s with acute or convalescent COVID-19.

The genes are TRBV7-9 and TRBJ1-2, with D possibly being TRBD1 (6 bases). The CDR3 length is 16 residues. The germline V gene encodes CDR1 SEHNR and CDR2 FQNEAQ (reference sequence). V dropped 0 bases and J dropped 0 bases, with 11 bases sitting between them. The CDR3 reads CASSLAGGGANYGYTF. The CDR3 coding sequence is TGTGCCAGCAGCTTAGCGGGAGGGGGGGCTAACTATGGCTACACCTTC.

V and J are TRBV11-2 and TRBJ1-5, with 7 bases fitting TRBD1. Germline V gene lookup returns CDR1 SGHAT and CDR2 FQNNGV. V was clipped by 1 base and J by 4 bases; unmatched bases: 10. This CDR3 contains 17 residues. CDR3 bases: TGTGCCAGCAGCTTAGGGCAGGGGGTACGAGGGAATCAGCCCCAGCATTTT. Translating gives CASSLGQGVRGNQPQHF.

The chain carries TRBV19 and TRBJ1-5; D call uncertain. V dropped 1 base and J dropped 2 bases, with 6 bases sitting between them. The CDR3 sequence is 14 residues long. Germline V gives CDR1 LNHDA, CDR2 SQIVND (reference sequence). The CDR3 DNA follows: TGTGCCAGTAGTATAGGGGAGGGCAATCAGCCCCAGCATTTT. Translating gives CASSIGEGNQPQHF.

This chain uses TRBV11-3 with TRBJ2-3, with D hard to call. The CDR3 loop spans 12 amino acids. Between the trimmed V and J ends, which lost 0 bases and 6 bases, there was a span of 4 bases. Germline CDR1 reads SGHNT; CDR2 reads YENEEA. CDR3 nucleotides: TGTGCCAGCAGCTTAGATCGGGATACGCAGTATTTT. Translating it yields CASSLDRDTQYF.

The rearrangement links TRBV3-1 (or the pseudogene TRBV3-2) to TRBJ2-5, with a tentative D call TRBD2 (5 bases). This CDR3 spans 14 amino acids. Trimming cost V 4 bases and J 5 bases, with 14 bases left between them. The germline gives CDR1 LGHDT, CDR2 YNNKEL (reference sequence). For the CDR3, the DNA is TGTGCCAGCAGCCCCCTTCTAGCTGGGGAGACCCAGTACTTC. This gives the protein CASSPLLAGETQYF.

The rearrangement links TRBV27 to TRBJ1-2, with 7 nucleotides matching TRBD1. J lost 6 bases, V lost 5 bases, and 3 bases had no gene match. CDR1 is MNHEY and CDR2 is SMNVEV in the germline V gene (reference sequence). There are 12 residues in the CDR3. CDR3 protein: CASSEGGHGYTF. The DNA of the CDR3 is TGTGCCAGCAGTGAAGGGGGCCATGGCTACACCTTC.

This chain joins TRBV5-1 and TRBJ2-1; 13 nucleotides align to TRBD2. The CDR3 totals 19 residues. Per germline, CDR1 SGHRS and CDR2 YFSETQ. V lost 3 bases, J lost 1 base, and 10 bases stayed unmatched. The chain's CDR3 is CASSSPTSGGAESYNEQFF. CDR3 in DNA: TGCGCCAGCAGCTCACCTACTAGCGGGGGGGCAGAGTCCTACAATGAGCAGTTCTTC.

The chain uses TRBV9 and TRBJ1-2, with 10 bases identical to TRBD1. This CDR3 is built from 14 residues. The junction had 5 bases not matched to a gene; V was cut back by 4 bases and J by 5 bases. Germline lookup yields CDR1 SGDLS and CDR2 YYNGEE. The CDR3 DNA follows: TGTGCCAGCAGCATGGACAGGGGGGATTATGGCTACACCTTC. Translating it yields CASSMDRGDYGYTF.

The chain joins TRBV19 to TRBJ1-1, with D perhaps TRBD1 (6 bases). Trimming removed 5 bases from V and 1 base from J, with 11 bases in between. Germline-derived CDR1 and CDR2 are LNHDA and SQIVND (reference sequence). There are 14 residues in the CDR3. CDR3 sequence: CASSDDRWNTEAFF. The CDR3 nucleotides read TGTGCCAGTAGTGACGACAGGTGGAACACTGAAGCTTTCTTT.

J is TRBJ1-2 and V is TRBV5-1; 8 nucleotides match TRBD1. This CDR3 has 13 residues. The germline CDR1 and CDR2 sequences are SGHRS and YFSETQ. The V and J ends lost 7 bases and 4 bases, in that order; junction bases with no gene match: 6. The CDR3 is CASGNGQGYGYTF. The CDR3 region has the DNA TGCGCCAGCGGCAACGGACAGGGCTATGGCTACACCTTC.

This clone was detected once. This chain uses TRBV5-1 with TRBJ1-1; D perhaps matches TRBD1 (5 bases). The V end lost 0 bases, the J end lost 1 base, and 13 bases lay between the germline ends. The CDR3 spans 16 residues. Per the germline V gene, CDR1 is SGHRS and CDR2 is YFSETQ. The CDR3, as DNA: TGCGCCAGCAGCTTGGCCCGGGCCGGGGGGAACACTGAAGCTTTCTTT. Amino acid sequence: CASSLARAGGNTEAFF.

The chain couples TRBV14 to TRBJ1-2; the D is unclear. The V and J ends lost 1 base and 8 bases respectively, with 8 bases between them. The CDR3 is 12 residues long. In germline, CDR1 is SGHDN, CDR2 FVKESK. CDR3 residues: CASSQVRSGYTF. DNA of the CDR3: TGTGCCAGCAGCCAAGTCCGTTCCGGCTACACCTTC.

This chain joins TRBV12-3 or TRBV12-4 and TRBJ1-4; D ambiguous. This CDR3 spans 12 amino acids. Trimming stripped 3 bases from V and 14 bases from J, with 13 bases between. The CDR3 DNA sequence: TGTGCCAGCAGTTTTGTGCGGGGTGGGCTGTTTTTT. It yields the protein CASSFVRGGLFF.

CDR3 in DNA: TGTGCCAGTAGCTTACAGGGGAGAAATTCACCCCTCCACTTT. The encoded protein is CASSLQGRNSPLHF. The chain employs TRBV19 and TRBJ1-6; 7 nucleotides agree with TRBD1. With V trimmed by 6 bases and J by 7 bases, 6 bases remained unmatched. The V gene's germline CDR1 is LNHDA and CDR2 SQIVND (reference sequence). This CDR3 contains 14 residues.

V and J are TRBV7-3 and TRBJ1-1; TRBD1 matches at 11 bases. Germline trimming cut 5 bases from V and 1 base from J; bases unmatched to any gene: 3. Germline lookup yields CDR1 SGHTA and CDR2 FQGTGA. The CDR3 has 15 residues. This CDR3 reads CASSQGTGGNTEAFF. The CDR3 nucleotides read TGTGCCAGCAGCCAAGGGACAGGGGGGAACACTGAAGCTTTCTTT.

The genes are TRBV11-2 and TRBJ1-4, with 7 bases that match TRBD1. Germline V gives CDR1 SGHAT, CDR2 FQNNGV. The CDR3 contains 17 residues. V trimming: 1 base; J trimming: 8 bases; junction bases outside the gene matches: 13. The CDR3 nucleotides are TGTGCCAGCAGCTTAGGGACTCTCAGGGGGTCAGGCGAAAAACTGTTTTTT. Residues: CASSLGTLRGSGEKLFF.

In this sample, this clone turned up once. The chain couples TRBV7-2 to TRBJ2-1; weak D call: TRBD2 (6 bases). The V gene's germline CDR1 is SGHTA and CDR2 FQGNSA. This CDR3 region has 16 residues. Trimming took off 5 bases at V and 3 bases at J, with 17 bases between the two ends. The CDR3 spells CASSPETSPGYNEQFF. Written as DNA, the CDR3 is TGTGCCAGCAGCCCGGAAACTAGCCCTGGCTACAATGAGCAGTTCTTC.

The rearrangement uses TRBV12-3 or TRBV12-4 and TRBJ1-5; D is unclear. The V end lost 3 bases, the J end lost 3 bases, and 6 bases lay between the germline ends. The length of the CDR3 is 13 residues. CDR3 bases: TGTGCCAGCAGTTTCGGTTTCAATCAGCCCCAGCATTTT. Translating it yields CASSFGFNQPQHF.

The CDR3 region has the DNA TGTGCCAGCAGCTTAGATTGGGCTTCTGAAAAACTGTTTTTT. Translated, it gives CASSLDWASEKLFF. The chain recombines TRBV7-7 with TRBJ1-4; no reliable D call. The CDR3 is made up of 14 amino acids. V lost 1 base to trimming and J lost 7 bases, with 10 bases between them. Germline V CDR1 and CDR2: SSHAT, FNYEAQ (reference sequence).

The V call is TRBV18, the J call TRBJ1-3, with 7 bases that match TRBD1. V gave up 3 bases and J gave up 4 bases; unmatched junction bases: 0. Germline CDR1 KGHSH, CDR2 LQKENI. This CDR3 has 13 amino acids. The CDR3 DNA sequence: TGTGCCAGCTCACCGGGACAGGGAAACACCATATATTTT. Translation: CASSPGQGNTIYF. Using reference TRBV18 and TRBJ1-3 for the parts outside the CDR3, the full variable domain is NAGVMQNPRHLVRRRGQEARLRCSPMKGHSHVYWYRQLPEEGLKFMVYLQKENIIDESGMPKERFSAEFPKEGPSILRIQQVVRGDSAAYFCASSPGQGNTIYFGEGSWLTVV.

On this clone itself: The sample carries other DNA sequences with the same CDR3. V gene TRBV19 combines with J gene TRBJ1-2; 9 bases map to TRBD1. The CDR3 is 14 residues long. Per the germline V gene, CDR1 is LNHDA and CDR2 is SQIVND (reference sequence). Trimming removed 5 bases from V and 4 bases from J; junction bases left unmatched: 5. CDR3 DNA sequence: TGTGCCAGTAGTGTACAGGGGGCGGGCTATGGCTACACCTTC. Amino acids: CASSVQGAGYGYTF.

The chain combines TRBV7-6 with TRBJ1-3; the match to TRBD1 covers 7 bases. CDR3 length: 16 residues. CDR1 and CDR2 from the germline V gene are SGHVS and FNYEAQ. V trimming: 1 base; J trimming: 2 bases; junction bases outside the gene matches: 5. DNA of the CDR3: TGTGCCAGCAGCTTAGGGGCCAGGGGGACTGGAAACACCATATATTTT. This translates into CASSLGARGTGNTIYF.

V usage is TRBV5-6 and J usage is TRBJ1-3, with D possibly being TRBD1 (5 bases). V shed 4 bases and J shed 0 bases, with 8 bases lying between them. The length of the CDR3 is 14 residues. Germline V gives CDR1 SGHDT, CDR2 YYEEEE. The CDR3, as DNA: TGTGCCAGCAGCCCGACAGTCTCTGGAAACACCATATATTTT. It yields the protein CASSPTVSGNTIYF.

The CDR3 loop reads CATSDLGGPQHF. Written as DNA, the CDR3 is TGTGCCACCAGTGACCTCGGGGGACCCCAGCATTTT. The chain is built from TRBV24-1 and TRBJ1-5, with D maybe TRBD1 (5 bases). The CDR3 loop spans 12 amino acids. With 4 bases removed from V and 10 bases from J, the gap between germline ends came to 10 bases. From germline, CDR1 is KGHDR and CDR2 SFDVKD.

The CDR3 coding sequence is TGCGCCAGCAGCTTGGTATCGAGCGGGGGGGCCCTAAGCACAGATACGCAGTATTTT. Amino acid sequence: CASSLVSSGGALSTDTQYF. The V and J genes are TRBV5-1 and TRBJ2-3; 10 nucleotides agree with TRBD2. There are 19 residues in the CDR3. J lost 0 bases, V lost 0 bases, and 10 bases had no gene match. Germline loops: CDR1 SGHRS, CDR2 YFSETQ.